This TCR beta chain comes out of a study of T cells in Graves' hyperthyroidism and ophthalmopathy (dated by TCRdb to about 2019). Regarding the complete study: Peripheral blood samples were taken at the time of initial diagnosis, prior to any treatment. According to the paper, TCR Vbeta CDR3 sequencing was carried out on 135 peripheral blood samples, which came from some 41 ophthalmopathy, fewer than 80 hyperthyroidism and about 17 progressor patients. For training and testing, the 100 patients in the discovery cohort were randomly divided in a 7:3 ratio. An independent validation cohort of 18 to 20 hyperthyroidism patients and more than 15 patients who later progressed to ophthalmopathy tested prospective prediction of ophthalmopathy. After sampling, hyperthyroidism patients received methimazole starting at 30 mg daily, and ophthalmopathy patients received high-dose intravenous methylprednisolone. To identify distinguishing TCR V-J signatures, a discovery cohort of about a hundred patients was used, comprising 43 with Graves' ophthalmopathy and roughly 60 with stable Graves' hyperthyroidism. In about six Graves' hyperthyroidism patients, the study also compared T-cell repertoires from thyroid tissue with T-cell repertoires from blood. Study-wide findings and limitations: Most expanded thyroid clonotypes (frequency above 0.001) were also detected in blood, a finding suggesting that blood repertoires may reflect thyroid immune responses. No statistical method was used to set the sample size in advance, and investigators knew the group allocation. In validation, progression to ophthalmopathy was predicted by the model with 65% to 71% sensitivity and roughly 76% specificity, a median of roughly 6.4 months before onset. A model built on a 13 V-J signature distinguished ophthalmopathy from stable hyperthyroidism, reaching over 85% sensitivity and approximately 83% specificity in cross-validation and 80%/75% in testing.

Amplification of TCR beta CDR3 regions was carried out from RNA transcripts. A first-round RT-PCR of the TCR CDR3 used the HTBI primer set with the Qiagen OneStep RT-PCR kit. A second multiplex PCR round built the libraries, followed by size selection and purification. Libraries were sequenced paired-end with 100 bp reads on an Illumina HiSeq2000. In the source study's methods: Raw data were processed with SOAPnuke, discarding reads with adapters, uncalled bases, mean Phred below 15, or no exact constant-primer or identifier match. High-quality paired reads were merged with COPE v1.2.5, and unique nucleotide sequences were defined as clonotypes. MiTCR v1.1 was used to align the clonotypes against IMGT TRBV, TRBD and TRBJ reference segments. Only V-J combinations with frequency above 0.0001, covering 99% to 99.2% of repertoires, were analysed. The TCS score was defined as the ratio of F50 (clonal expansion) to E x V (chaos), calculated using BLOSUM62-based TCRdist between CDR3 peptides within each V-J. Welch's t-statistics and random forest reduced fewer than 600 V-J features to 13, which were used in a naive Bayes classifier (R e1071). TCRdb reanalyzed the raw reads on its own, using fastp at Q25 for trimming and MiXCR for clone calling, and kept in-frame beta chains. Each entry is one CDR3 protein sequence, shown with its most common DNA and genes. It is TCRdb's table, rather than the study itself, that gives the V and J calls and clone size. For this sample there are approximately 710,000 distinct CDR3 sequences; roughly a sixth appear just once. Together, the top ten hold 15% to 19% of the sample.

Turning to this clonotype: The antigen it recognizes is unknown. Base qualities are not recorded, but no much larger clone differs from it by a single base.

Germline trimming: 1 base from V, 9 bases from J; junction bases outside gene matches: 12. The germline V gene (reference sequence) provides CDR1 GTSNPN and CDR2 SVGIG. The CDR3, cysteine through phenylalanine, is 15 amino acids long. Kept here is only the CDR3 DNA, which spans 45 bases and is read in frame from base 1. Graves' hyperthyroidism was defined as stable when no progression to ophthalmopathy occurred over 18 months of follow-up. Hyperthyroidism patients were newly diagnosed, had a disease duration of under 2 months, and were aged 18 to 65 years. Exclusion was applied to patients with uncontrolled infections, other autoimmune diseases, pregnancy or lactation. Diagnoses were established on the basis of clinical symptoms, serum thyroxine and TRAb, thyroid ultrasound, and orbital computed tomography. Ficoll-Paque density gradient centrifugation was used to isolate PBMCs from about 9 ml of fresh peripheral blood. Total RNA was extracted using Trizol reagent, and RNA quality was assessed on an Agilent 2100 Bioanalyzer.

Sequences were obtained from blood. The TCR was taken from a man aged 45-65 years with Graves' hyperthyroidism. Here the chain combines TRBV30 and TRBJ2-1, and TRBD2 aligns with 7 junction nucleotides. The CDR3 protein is CAWSDDVAGVGEQFF. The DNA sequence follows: TGTGCCTGGAGTGACGACGTGGCGGGAGTTGGTGAGCAGTTCTTC.